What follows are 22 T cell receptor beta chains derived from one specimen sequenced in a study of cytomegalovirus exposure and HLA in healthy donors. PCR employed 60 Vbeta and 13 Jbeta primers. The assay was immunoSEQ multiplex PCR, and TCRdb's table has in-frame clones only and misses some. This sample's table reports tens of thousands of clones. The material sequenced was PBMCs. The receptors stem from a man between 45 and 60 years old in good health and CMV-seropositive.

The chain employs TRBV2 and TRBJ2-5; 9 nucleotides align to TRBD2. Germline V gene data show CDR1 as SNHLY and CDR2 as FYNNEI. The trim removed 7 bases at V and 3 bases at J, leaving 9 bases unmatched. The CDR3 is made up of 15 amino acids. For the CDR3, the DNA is TGTGCCAGCATCGTAGCGGGAGTCGTAGAAGAGACCCAGTACTTC. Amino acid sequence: CASIVAGVVEETQYF.

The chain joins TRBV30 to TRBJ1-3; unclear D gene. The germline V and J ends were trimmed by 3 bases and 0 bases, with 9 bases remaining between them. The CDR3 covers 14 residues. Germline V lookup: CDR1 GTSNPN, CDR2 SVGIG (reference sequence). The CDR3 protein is CAWRGGYSGNTIYF. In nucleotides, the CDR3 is TGTGCCTGGAGGGGAGGGTACTCTGGAAACACCATATATTTT.

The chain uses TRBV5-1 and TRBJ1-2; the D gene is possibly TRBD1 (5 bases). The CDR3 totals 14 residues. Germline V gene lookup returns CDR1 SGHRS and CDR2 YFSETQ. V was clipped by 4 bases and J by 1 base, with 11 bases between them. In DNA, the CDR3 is TGCGCCAGCAGCCCACAGGTTCTTAACTATGGCTACACCTTC. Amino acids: CASSPQVLNYGYTF.

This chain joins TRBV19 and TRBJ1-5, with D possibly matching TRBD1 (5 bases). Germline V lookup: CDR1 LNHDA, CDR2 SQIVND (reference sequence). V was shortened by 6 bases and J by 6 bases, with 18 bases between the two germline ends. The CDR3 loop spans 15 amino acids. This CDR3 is CASRSGGTTGQPQHF. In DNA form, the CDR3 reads TGTGCCAGTAGATCGGGAGGGACGACGGGTCAGCCCCAGCATTTT.

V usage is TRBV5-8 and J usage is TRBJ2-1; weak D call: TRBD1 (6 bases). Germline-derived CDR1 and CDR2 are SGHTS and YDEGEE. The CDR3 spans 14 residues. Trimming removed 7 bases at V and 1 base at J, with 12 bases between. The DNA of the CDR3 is TGTGCCAGCCACGGCAGGGGATCCTACAATGAGCAGTTCTTC. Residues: CASHGRGSYNEQFF.

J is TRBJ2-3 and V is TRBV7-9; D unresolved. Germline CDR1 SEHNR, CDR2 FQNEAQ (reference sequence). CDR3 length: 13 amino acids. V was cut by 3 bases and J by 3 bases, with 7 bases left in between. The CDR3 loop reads CASSLMTTDTQYF. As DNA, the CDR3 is TGTGCCAGCAGCTTGATGACTACAGATACGCAGTATTTT.

In nucleotides, the CDR3 is TGTGCCAGCTCCGGGACACCGAGGGAAAAACTGTTTTTT. This translates into CASSGTPREKLFF. The chain joins TRBV28 to TRBJ1-4; TRBD1 might be the D (6 bases). Germline loops: CDR1 MDHEN, CDR2 SYDVKM. The CDR3 length is 13 residues. The V and J ends lost 8 bases and 8 bases respectively, with 15 bases between them.

In DNA form, the CDR3 reads TGTGCCAGCAGCTTAGACGGGATCAATCAGCCCCAGCATTTT. Protein sequence: CASSLDGINQPQHF. The chain is built from TRBV5-4 and TRBJ1-5; no reliable D call. The V end was cut by 2 bases, the J end by 3 bases, with 9 bases between. Looked up from germline, CDR1 is SGHNT and CDR2 is YYREEE (reference sequence). This CDR3 spans 14 amino acids.

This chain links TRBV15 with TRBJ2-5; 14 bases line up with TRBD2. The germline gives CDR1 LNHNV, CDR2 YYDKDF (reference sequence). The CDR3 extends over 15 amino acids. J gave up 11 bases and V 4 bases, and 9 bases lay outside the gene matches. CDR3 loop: CATSTRGTSGSTQYF. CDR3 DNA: TGTGCCACCAGCACCCGGGGGACTAGCGGGAGTACACAGTACTTC.

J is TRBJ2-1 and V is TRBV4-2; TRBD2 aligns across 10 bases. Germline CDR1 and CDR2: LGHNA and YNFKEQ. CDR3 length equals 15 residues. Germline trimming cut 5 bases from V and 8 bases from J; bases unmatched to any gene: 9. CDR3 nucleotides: TGTGCCAGCAGCTACGGGACTAGCGCTTTCTATGAGCAGTTCTTC. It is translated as CASSYGTSAFYEQFF.

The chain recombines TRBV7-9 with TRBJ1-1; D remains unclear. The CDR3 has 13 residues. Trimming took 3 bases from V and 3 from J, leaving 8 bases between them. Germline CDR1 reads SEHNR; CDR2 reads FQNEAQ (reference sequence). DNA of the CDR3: TGTGCCAGCAGCTTGCAACGGGACACTGAAGCTTTCTTT. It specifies CASSLQRDTEAFF. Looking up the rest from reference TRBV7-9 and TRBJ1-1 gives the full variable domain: DTGVSQNPRHKITKRGQNVTFRCDPISEHNRLYWYRQTLGQGPEFLTYFQNEAQLEKSRLLSDRFSAERPKGSFSTLEIQRTEQGDSAMYLCASSLQRDTEAFFGQGTRLTVV.

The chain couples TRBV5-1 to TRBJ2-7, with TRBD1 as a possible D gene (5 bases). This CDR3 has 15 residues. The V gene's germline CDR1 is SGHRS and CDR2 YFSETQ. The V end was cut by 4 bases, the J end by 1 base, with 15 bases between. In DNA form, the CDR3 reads TGCGCCAGCAGCCTCCAGGGCCCTGATTCCTACGAGCAGTACTTC. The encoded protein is CASSLQGPDSYEQYF.

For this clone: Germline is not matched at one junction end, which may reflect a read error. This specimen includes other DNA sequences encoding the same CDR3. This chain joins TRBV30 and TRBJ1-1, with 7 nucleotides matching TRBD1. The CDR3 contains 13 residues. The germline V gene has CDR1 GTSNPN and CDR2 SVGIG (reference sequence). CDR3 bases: TGTGCCTGGGAAGGGACAGCCAACACTGAGGCTTTCTTT. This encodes CAWEGTANTEAFF.

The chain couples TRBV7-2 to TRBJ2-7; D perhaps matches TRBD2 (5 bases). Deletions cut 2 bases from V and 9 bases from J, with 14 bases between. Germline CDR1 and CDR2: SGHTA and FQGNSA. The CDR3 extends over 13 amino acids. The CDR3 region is CASSLPSTGMQYV. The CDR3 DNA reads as TGTGCCAGCAGCTTACCTAGCACTGGGATGCAGTACGTC.

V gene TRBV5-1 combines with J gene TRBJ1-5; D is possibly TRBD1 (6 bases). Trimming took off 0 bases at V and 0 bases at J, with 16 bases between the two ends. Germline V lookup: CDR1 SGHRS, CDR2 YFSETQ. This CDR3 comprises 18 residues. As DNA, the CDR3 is TGCGCCAGCAGCTTGGAGGGGGTGGCAGGCCATAGCAATCAGCCCCAGCATTTT. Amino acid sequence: CASSLEGVAGHSNQPQHF.

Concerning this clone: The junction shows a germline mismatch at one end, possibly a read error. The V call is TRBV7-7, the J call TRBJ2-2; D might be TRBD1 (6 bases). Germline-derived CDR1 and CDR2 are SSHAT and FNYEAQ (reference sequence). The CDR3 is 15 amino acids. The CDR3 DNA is TGTGCTAGCAGCCCGCCGACAGGTTCTAACGGGGAGTTGTTTTTT. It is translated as CASSPPTGSNGELFF.

The CDR3 reads CASSPQGLSEKLFF. DNA of the CDR3: TGTGCCAGCAGTCCACAGGGTCTGAGCGAAAAACTGTTTTTT. This chain joins TRBV6-5 and TRBJ1-4; tentative D call: TRBD1 (6 bases). Deletions cut 5 bases from V and 8 bases from J, with 15 bases between. Germline lookup yields CDR1 MNHEY and CDR2 SVGAGI. CDR3 length: 14 residues.

The CDR3 is CASSRNRGGTEAFF. DNA of the CDR3: TGTGCCAGCAGCCGAAACAGGGGGGGGACTGAAGCTTTCTTT. The chain couples TRBV7-9 to TRBJ1-1; 8 nucleotides match TRBD1. Looked up from germline, CDR1 is SEHNR and CDR2 is FQNEAQ (reference sequence). V dropped 5 bases and J dropped 5; count of bases not matched to a gene: 7. The CDR3 is made up of 14 amino acids.

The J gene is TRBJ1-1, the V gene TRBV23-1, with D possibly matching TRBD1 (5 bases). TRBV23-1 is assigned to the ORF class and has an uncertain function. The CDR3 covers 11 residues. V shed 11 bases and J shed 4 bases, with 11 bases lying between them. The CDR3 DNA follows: TGCGCCTCGGGGGGAGGCACTGAAGCTTTCTTT. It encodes CASGGGTEAFF.

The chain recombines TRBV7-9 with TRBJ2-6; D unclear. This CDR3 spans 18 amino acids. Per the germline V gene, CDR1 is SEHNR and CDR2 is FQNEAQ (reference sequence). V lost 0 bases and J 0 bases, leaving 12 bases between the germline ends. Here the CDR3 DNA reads TGTGCCAGCAGCTTAGCTCGAATAACGGGCTCTGGGGCCAACGTCCTGACTTTC. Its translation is CASSLARITGSGANVLTF.

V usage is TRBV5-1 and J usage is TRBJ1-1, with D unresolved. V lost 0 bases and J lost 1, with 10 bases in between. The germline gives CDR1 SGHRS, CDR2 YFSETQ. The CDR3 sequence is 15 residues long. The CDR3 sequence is CASSLGSGRNTEAFF. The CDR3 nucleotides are TGCGCCAGCAGCTTGGGATCCGGGAGGAACACTGAAGCTTTCTTT.

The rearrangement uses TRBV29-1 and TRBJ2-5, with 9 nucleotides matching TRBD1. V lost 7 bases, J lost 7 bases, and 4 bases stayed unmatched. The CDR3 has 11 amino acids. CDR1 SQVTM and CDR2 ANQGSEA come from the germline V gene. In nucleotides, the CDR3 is TGCAGCGAGGACAGGGGCGGGACCCAGTACTTC. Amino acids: CSEDRGGTQYF. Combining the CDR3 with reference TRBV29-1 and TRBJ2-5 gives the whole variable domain SAVISQKPSRDICQRGTSLTIQCQVDSQVTMMFWYRQQPGQSLTLIATANQGSEATYESGFVIDKFPISRPNLTFSTLTVSNMSPEDSSIYLCSEDRGGTQYFGPGTRLLVL.